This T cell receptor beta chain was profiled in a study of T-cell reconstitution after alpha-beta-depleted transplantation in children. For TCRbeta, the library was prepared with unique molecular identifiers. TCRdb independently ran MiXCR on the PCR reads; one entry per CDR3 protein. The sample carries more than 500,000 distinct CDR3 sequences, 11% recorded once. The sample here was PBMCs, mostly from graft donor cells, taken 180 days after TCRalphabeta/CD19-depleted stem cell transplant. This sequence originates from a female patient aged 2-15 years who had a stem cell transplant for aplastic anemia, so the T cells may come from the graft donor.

The CDR3 bases are TGTGCCAGCAGTAGGGACACGGCTCGCCCTAATGAAAAACTGTTTTTT. Translation: CASSRDTARPNEKLFF. The rearrangement joins TRBV28 to TRBJ1-4, with a tentative D call TRBD1 (6 bases). The CDR3 totals 16 residues. V shed 5 bases and J shed 3 bases, with 16 bases lying between them. Per the germline V gene, CDR1 is MDHEN and CDR2 is SYDVKM.